A selection of T cell receptor beta chains follows, all from one sample in a study of vaccination and CD4 T cells after COVID-19. TCRdb called the PCR reads again in MiXCR, with one record for every CDR3 protein. This sample has around 4,000 distinct CDR3 sequences, with 15% to 20% found just once. The antigens these receptors bind are not known. The sequenced material came from CD4+ T cells from blood, cultured in vitro. These TCRs come from a human donor who had recovered from COVID-19. Both conserved end residues are part of each CDR3. Each record gives: D gene, J gene, clone size, V gene, CDR3 protein, CDR3 DNA. The D gene is left open where the match is weak. Rows may omit the clone size; those that give it use once, few, many or a size class.

D gene: -; J gene: TRBJ1-5; clone size: -; V gene: TRBV6-5; CDR3 protein: CASSYSRGDSNQPQHF; CDR3 DNA: TGTGCCAGCAGTTACTCTCGGGGGGATAGCAATCAGCCCCAGCATTTT
D gene: -; J gene: TRBJ1-2; clone size: few; V gene: TRBV20-1; CDR3 protein: CSTFQALGHYGYTF; CDR3 DNA: TGCAGCACCTTCCAGGCACTCGGGCACTATGGCTACACCTTC
D gene: -; J gene: TRBJ2-2; clone size: few; V gene: TRBV6-5; CDR3 protein: CASSYSRMGTGELFF; CDR3 DNA: TGTGCCAGCAGTTACTCGAGGATGGGCACCGGGGAGCTGTTTTTT
D gene: -; J gene: TRBJ2-2; clone size: -; V gene: TRBV3-1; CDR3 protein: CASSQDRGRGGDGELFF; CDR3 DNA: TGTGCCAGCAGCCAAGATCGGGGCAGGGGGGGAGACGGGGAGCTGTTTTTT
D gene: TRBD1; J gene: TRBJ2-7; clone size: -; V gene: TRBV6-1; CDR3 protein: CASMGTGILNEQYF; CDR3 DNA: TGTGCCAGCATGGGGACAGGGATTCTCAACGAGCAGTACTTC
D gene: -; J gene: TRBJ2-5; clone size: medium-sized; V gene: TRBV7-9; CDR3 protein: CASSFGDGGMKETQYF; CDR3 DNA: TGTGCCAGCAGCTTTGGAGATGGGGGGATGAAAGAGACCCAGTACTTC
D gene: TRBD2; J gene: TRBJ2-5; clone size: -; V gene: TRBV20-1; CDR3 protein: CSATIAGAGETQYF; CDR3 DNA: TGCAGTGCTACCATAGCGGGGGCCGGGGAGACCCAGTACTTC
D gene: TRBD1; J gene: TRBJ1-4; clone size: -; V gene: TRBV30; CDR3 protein: CATKTGLSEKLFF; CDR3 DNA: TGTGCCACCAAGACAGGGCTAAGTGAAAAACTGTTTTTT
D gene: TRBD1; J gene: TRBJ2-2; clone size: few; V gene: TRBV20-1; CDR3 protein: CSARGAGQGRANTGELFF; CDR3 DNA: TGCAGTGCTAGAGGTGCGGGACAGGGCCGCGCGAACACCGGGGAGCTGTTTTTT
D gene: TRBD1; J gene: TRBJ1-1; clone size: few; V gene: TRBV7-8; CDR3 protein: CASSLWDRPNTEAFF; CDR3 DNA: TGTGCCAGCAGCTTATGGGACAGACCAAACACTGAAGCTTTCTTT
D gene: TRBD2; J gene: TRBJ2-7; clone size: -; V gene: TRBV9; CDR3 protein: CASSPRLAAGPEQYF; CDR3 DNA: TGTGCCAGCAGCCCTAGACTAGCGGCGGGTCCCGAGCAGTACTTC